Listed below are T cell receptor beta chains from one sample, sequenced in a study of human thymus T cells. This table comes from immunoSEQ multiplex PCR, and its TCRdb copy is limited to in-frame clones, with some not included. The sample lists under 150,000 clones, about 94% seen once, with 0.02% to 0.03% in the top ten. The sample consisted of thymus tissue. Source of these receptors: a boy in the first two years of life with a congenital heart defect but otherwise immunologically healthy. Each CDR3 is given with its conserved first and last residue. A D gene is named only where the DNA matches it firmly. Not all rows give a size; the values are once, few, many and, for expanded clones, a class.

v_call	j_call	cdr3_length	d_call	clone_size	cdr3_nt	cdr3_aa
TRBV9	TRBJ2-7	14	TRBD1	NA	TGTGCCAGCAGCCTCGGACAGGGAAGGGTCGAGCAGTACTTC	CASSLGQGRVEQYF
TRBV30	TRBJ1-1	11	TRBD1	NA	TGTGCCTGGGAGGGGGCCGCTAAAGCTTTCTTT	CAWEGAAKAFF
TRBV11-2	TRBJ2-2	15	TRBD2	few	TGTGCCAGTGGGAGAGCGGGGGGTAACACCGGGGAGCTGTTTTTT	CASGRAGGNTGELFF
TRBV6-6	TRBJ1-2	15	NA	NA	TGTGCCAGCAGTTACGGGGGACCGAAAGAGGATGGCTACACCTTC	CASSYGGPKEDGYTF
TRBV7-6	TRBJ2-3	16	NA	NA	TGTGCCAGCAGCTTACCGAGACGTGCCTGGTCAGATACGCAGTATTTT	CASSLPRRAWSDTQYF
TRBV29-1	TRBJ2-1	14	NA	once	TGCAGCGTTGGTGGCCGATCCTCCTACAATGAGCAGTTCTTC	CSVGGRSSYNEQFF
TRBV4-2	TRBJ2-3	16	TRBD2	NA	TGTGCCAGCAGACATGACGGGACTAGCGGCTGGGATACGCAGTATTTT	CASRHDGTSGWDTQYF
TRBV27	TRBJ1-1	15	NA	NA	TGTGCCAGCAGTTTATGGCGGGGTCGGAACACTGAAGCTTTCTTT	CASSLWRGRNTEAFF
TRBV5-6	TRBJ1-2	16	NA	NA	TGTGCCAGCAGTCACCCGGCGGGGACGGTACTATATGGCTACACCTTC	CASSHPAGTVLYGYTF
TRBV11-3	TRBJ2-7	13	NA	NA	TGTGCCAGCAGGCCCACCCGGGGTTCCGAGCAGTACTTC	CASRPTRGSEQYF
TRBV13	TRBJ2-5	14	NA	NA	TGTGCCAGCAGCCTGGGGCCCAGCGGGGAGACCCAGTACTTC	CASSLGPSGETQYF
TRBV7-9	TRBJ2-7	14	TRBD1	NA	TGTGCCAGCAGCATAGGACAGGGCCGGGACGAGCAGTACTTC	CASSIGQGRDEQYF
TRBV6-1	TRBJ2-3	15	NA	NA	TGTGCCAGCCCACATTATGGCCGTGAGCTGGATACGCAGTATTTT	CASPHYGRELDTQYF
TRBV7-2	TRBJ2-2	15	NA	NA	TGTGCCAGCAGCCCCGCTAGCGAGAGCACCGGGGAGCTGTTTTTT	CASSPASESTGELFF
TRBV2	TRBJ2-7	14	NA	NA	TGTGCCAGCAATGCGGGGCCCGGCTCCTACGAGCAGTACTTC	CASNAGPGSYEQYF
TRBV6-1	TRBJ2-3	14	NA	NA	TGTGCCAGCGGCCCCAATGGAGGCACAGATACGCAGTATTTT	CASGPNGGTDTQYF
TRBV5-6	TRBJ2-7	11	NA	NA	TGTGCCAGCAGCACAATTTACGAGCAGTACTTC	CASSTIYEQYF
TRBV2	TRBJ2-3	14	NA	NA	TGTGCCAGCAGTCCGAGCGTCGACGCGGATACGCAGTATTTT	CASSPSVDADTQYF
TRBV7-2	TRBJ2-7	17	TRBD1	once	TGTGCCAGCAGCTTAATTCTAGGGGACAGGACCTCCTACGAGCAGTACTTC	CASSLILGDRTSYEQYF
TRBV6-6	TRBJ1-5	14	NA	NA	TGTGCCAGCAGTACACAGGGTGGGAATCAGCCCCAGCATTTT	CASSTQGGNQPQHF
TRBV2	TRBJ2-3	17	TRBD2	NA	TGTGCCAGCAGTACCCCCCCCGGGGGGGGGAGCACAGATACGCAGTATTTT	CASSTPPGGGSTDTQYF
TRBV27	TRBJ1-2	16	NA	NA	TGTGCCAGCAGTTTTCTGGGGGGCTTGCCTCCCTATGGCTACACCTTC	CASSFLGGLPPYGYTF
TRBV5-1	TRBJ2-7	17	TRBD1	NA	TGCGCCAGCAGCTTGTATCCCCGGGACAGGGGGACCTACGAGCAGTACTTC	CASSLYPRDRGTYEQYF
TRBV19	TRBJ2-6	17	TRBD1	NA	TGTGCCAGTAGTATGGAAAACAGGGGCTCTGGGGCCAACGTCCTGACTTTC	CASSMENRGSGANVLTF
TRBV30	TRBJ2-5	12	NA	NA	TGTGCCTGGAGTTCCCTTGGAGAGACCCAGTACTTC	CAWSSLGETQYF
TRBV27	TRBJ2-5	15	NA	NA	NA	CASSFGPGRSYEQYF
TRBV6-5	TRBJ2-7	11	NA	NA	TGTGCCGCCACAGGTCCCTACGAGCAGTACTTC	CAATGPYEQYF
TRBV28	TRBJ2-3	15	NA	once	TGTGCCAGCAGCCGTATAGTCGGAGACACAGATACGCAGTATTTT	CASSRIVGDTDTQYF
TRBV7-9	TRBJ1-6	17	TRBD1	NA	TGTGCCAGCAGCTTAGCGGACAGGGGCTCCTATAATTCACCCCTCCACTTT	CASSLADRGSYNSPLHF
TRBV20-1	TRBJ2-1	10	NA	once	TGCAGTGCGCGGACGGGTGAGCAGTTCTTC	CSARTGEQFF
TRBV6-5	TRBJ2-7	11	NA	NA	TGTGCCAGCAGTTACTTCTACGAGCAGTACTTC	CASSYFYEQYF
TRBV12-5	TRBJ1-1	17	NA	NA	TGTGCTAGTGGTTTGCCTCCCGAAGGGGGGCGCGACACTGAAGCTTTCTTT	CASGLPPEGGRDTEAFF